Listed here are 27 T cell receptor beta chains from one sample, sequenced in a study of CD8 T cells in Susac syndrome (dated by TCRdb to the late 2010s). The library came from the immunoSEQ multiplex PCR assay. RNA was extracted with the RNeasy kit and 0.5 to 1 ug was reverse transcribed using random hexamers. TCRdb cleaned the public reads at Q25 with fastp, built clones with MiXCR and kept in-frame beta chains. One record per CDR3 amino acid sequence lists the most common genes and DNA. Within this sample are some 120,000 distinct CDR3 sequences, with more than 75% of them counted one time only. The ten largest make up 0.2% to 0.25% of the sample. Sequencing used CD8+ T cells from PBMCs. Every receptor here comes from a human donor with multiple sclerosis.

J is TRBJ1-4 and V is TRBV20-1; no reliable D call. Germline V CDR1 and CDR2: DFQATT, SNEGSKA (reference sequence). The CDR3 runs 14 residues. Deletions cut 5 bases from V and 1 base from J, with 11 bases between. CDR3 bases: TGCAGTGCTCAGAAAGATGGAACTAATGAAAAACTGTTTTTT. As protein: CSAQKDGTNEKLFF.

The chain recombines TRBV6-5 with TRBJ2-1; a weak D match, TRBD2 (5 bases). CDR1 and CDR2 (germline): MNHEY, SVGAGI. The length of the CDR3 is 15 residues. V gave up 6 bases and J gave up 0 bases, with 12 bases separating them. CDR3 sequence: CASRARESSYNEQFF. Written as DNA, the CDR3 is TGTGCCAGCAGGGCAAGGGAGAGCTCCTACAATGAGCAGTTCTTC.

The chain recombines TRBV7-9 with TRBJ2-7, with 8 bases lining up with TRBD1. In germline, CDR1 is SEHNR, CDR2 FQNEAQ (reference sequence). The V gene end was trimmed by 4 bases and the J gene end by 6 bases; junction bases not matched to a gene: 8. The CDR3 covers 14 residues. The CDR3 DNA follows: TGTGCCAGCAGCTCACCGCCGACAGGGGTCGAGCAGTACTTC. Encoded protein: CASSSPPTGVEQYF. Variable domain in full (rest from reference TRBV7-9 and TRBJ2-7): DTGVSQNPRHKITKRGQNVTFRCDPISEHNRLYWYRQTLGQGPEFLTYFQNEAQLEKSRLLSDRFSAERPKGSFSTLEIQRTEQGDSAMYLCASSSPPTGVEQYFGPGTRLTVT.

This clonotype appeared a single time. The rearrangement joins TRBV3-1 to TRBJ1-2; unclear D gene. The CDR3 is made up of 11 amino acids. V shed 5 bases and J shed 3 bases, with 4 bases lying between them. In germline, CDR1 is LGHDT, CDR2 YNNKEL (reference sequence). In DNA form, the CDR3 reads TGTGCCAGCAGCATGGACTATGGCTACACCTTC. The encoded protein is CASSMDYGYTF.

The V gene is TRBV4-2, the J gene TRBJ1-1, with no clear D. Germline CDR1 reads LGHNA; CDR2 reads YNFKEQ. V lost 5 bases to trimming and J lost 0 bases, with 7 bases between them. There are 13 residues in the CDR3. CDR3 region: CASSSRLNTEAFF. Written as DNA, the CDR3 is TGTGCCAGCAGCTCAAGGCTGAACACTGAAGCTTTCTTT.

In its sample, this clonotype was seen once. The rearrangement joins TRBV29-1 to TRBJ1-2; no clear D. V was cut by 1 base and J by 4 bases, with 10 bases left in between. Germline V gene data show CDR1 as SQVTM and CDR2 as ANQGSEA. The CDR3 loop spans 13 amino acids. The CDR3: CSVEGPGLYGYTF. CDR3 in DNA: TGCAGCGTTGAAGGCCCCGGCCTCTATGGCTACACCTTC.

The rearrangement uses TRBV6-5 and TRBJ2-5; possible D gene TRBD2, 6 bases. The CDR3 is 15 residues long. CDR1 is MNHEY, CDR2 SVGAGI, per germline. Between the trimmed V and J ends, which lost 9 bases and 6 bases, there was a span of 23 bases. The CDR3 DNA is TGTGCCAGTCAGGGTTTTCCGGCGGGGCCTAAGACCCAGTACTTC. Translated, it gives CASQGFPAGPKTQYF.

This clonotype has only one observation. The chain combines TRBV12-5 with TRBJ2-7; 7 bases are a match to TRBD2. The V and J ends lost 5 bases and 5 bases, in that order; junction bases with no gene match: 12. The CDR3 is 15 residues long. Germline V gene lookup returns CDR1 LGHNT and CDR2 FRNRAP. CDR3 region: CASGAPSGVLNEQYF. The CDR3 nucleotides read TGTGCTAGTGGTGCGCCTAGCGGAGTGCTGAACGAGCAGTACTTC.

The chain joins TRBV6-2 or TRBV6-3 to TRBJ1-5; 7 bases map to TRBD1. This CDR3 is 15 amino acids long. Trimming at V came to 2 bases and at J to 5 bases, leaving 6 bases not matched to a gene. Germline loops: CDR1 MNHEY, CDR2 SVGEGT. CDR3 DNA sequence: TGTGCCAGCAGTTACGATGAGCAGGGGGATCAGCCCCAGCATTTT. Translation: CASSYDEQGDQPQHF.

V is TRBV3-1 and J is TRBJ2-1, with D unresolved. Germline-derived CDR1 and CDR2 are LGHDT and YNNKEL (reference sequence). Trimming left V 0 bases short and J 9 bases short, with 9 bases between. The CDR3 sequence is 13 residues long. The CDR3 loop reads CASSQDQESEQFF. CDR3 bases: TGTGCCAGCAGCCAAGATCAGGAGAGTGAGCAGTTCTTC.

The V call is TRBV2, the J call TRBJ1-1, with D possibly TRBD1 on 5 matching bases. Germline V gene lookup returns CDR1 SNHLY and CDR2 FYNNEI. This CDR3 contains 14 residues. V gave up 1 base and J gave up 5 bases, with 11 bases separating them. Written as DNA, the CDR3 is TGTGCCAGCAGTGAAGGGGGCTTGGGTACTGAAGCTTTCTTT. It specifies CASSEGGLGTEAFF.

This clonotype was found a few times. The chain carries TRBV12-5 and TRBJ1-1; D is undetermined. The CDR3 is made up of 13 amino acids. From germline, CDR1 is LGHNT and CDR2 FRNRAP. V lost 6 bases and J lost 1, with 9 bases in between. CDR3 amino acids: CASGYQRNTEAFF. In DNA, the CDR3 is TGTGCTAGTGGGTATCAACGGAACACTGAAGCTTTCTTT.

This clonotype was picked up one time. The V call is TRBV29-1, the J call TRBJ1-2; D possibly corresponds to TRBD1 (5 bases). The CDR3 has 10 amino acids. Trimming removed 6 bases at V and 7 bases at J, with 9 bases between. Germline CDR1 SQVTM, CDR2 ANQGSEA. The CDR3 region is CSVPGGGYTF. In DNA form, the CDR3 reads TGCAGCGTCCCGGGGGGTGGCTACACCTTC.

The chain couples TRBV28 to TRBJ2-5; 11 bases are a match to TRBD1. CDR1 is MDHEN, CDR2 SYDVKM, per germline. V shed 5 bases, J shed 4 bases, and the junction held 6 bases outside the gene matches. The CDR3 sequence is 15 residues long. The CDR3: CASSATGQGGETQYF. Here the CDR3 DNA reads TGTGCCAGCAGTGCCACGGGACAGGGGGGAGAGACCCAGTACTTC.

The V call is TRBV7-8, the J call TRBJ2-2, with 8 nucleotides matching TRBD2. The CDR3 contains 16 residues. Germline values: CDR1 SGHVS, CDR2 FQNEAQ. The V gene end was trimmed by 2 bases and the J gene end by 2 bases; junction bases not matched to a gene: 4. The CDR3 is CASSLFAGGNTGELFF. The CDR3 bases are TGTGCCAGCAGCTTATTTGCGGGGGGCAACACCGGGGAGCTGTTTTTT.

The V and J genes are TRBV27 and TRBJ2-7; tentative D call: TRBD2 (6 bases). CDR3 length equals 11 residues. With 4 bases removed from V and 6 bases from J, the gap between germline ends came to 7 bases. Germline lookup yields CDR1 MNHEY and CDR2 SMNVEV (reference sequence). The CDR3 protein is CASSYGGEQYF. The DNA of the CDR3 is TGTGCCAGCAGTTACGGGGGCGAGCAGTACTTC.

The rearrangement links TRBV27 to TRBJ2-1; the match to TRBD2 covers 8 bases. The CDR3 runs 13 residues. The V gene's germline CDR1 is MNHEY and CDR2 SMNVEV (reference sequence). Trimming took 6 bases from V and 6 from J; bases not matched to a gene: 4. Here the CDR3 DNA reads TGTGCCAGCAGAGCGGGAGTTGTCAATGAGCAGTTCTTC. Its protein product is CASRAGVVNEQFF.

This rearrangement joins TRBV24-1 to TRBJ2-5; D gene unclear. There are 13 residues in the CDR3. Trimming left V 8 bases short and J 0 bases short, with 9 bases between. Germline V lookup: CDR1 KGHDR, CDR2 SFDVKD. CDR3 sequence: CATTGEDQETQYF. The CDR3 region has the DNA TGTGCCACCACAGGAGAAGACCAAGAGACCCAGTACTTC.

This clonotype has only a few counts. J is TRBJ2-1 and V is TRBV9; possibly TRBD2 for D (6 bases). The CDR3 extends over 15 amino acids. Trimming left V 0 bases short and J 2 bases short, with 9 bases between. Germline CDR1 reads SGDLS; CDR2 reads YYNGEE. DNA for the CDR3: TGTGCCAGCAGCGTAGCTAGCGTCACCTACAATGAGCAGTTCTTC. Protein sequence: CASSVASVTYNEQFF.

V is TRBV7-9 and J is TRBJ2-7; D is unresolved. Trimming shortened V by 5 bases and J by 1 base, and 9 bases separated the two germline ends. Germline CDR1 is SEHNR and CDR2 is FQNEAQ (reference sequence). CDR3 length: 13 residues. CDR3 nucleotide sequence: TGTGCCAGCAGCACAACGGAATCCTACGAGCAGTACTTC. Translation: CASSTTESYEQYF. The entire variable domain, with the rest obtained from reference TRBV7-9 and TRBJ2-7, is as follows: DTGVSQNPRHKITKRGQNVTFRCDPISEHNRLYWYRQTLGQGPEFLTYFQNEAQLEKSRLLSDRFSAERPKGSFSTLEIQRTEQGDSAMYLCASSTTESYEQYFGPGTRLTVT.

The J gene is TRBJ2-7, the V gene TRBV27, with 7 bases that match TRBD1. The ends lost 7 bases at V and 3 bases at J; junction bases unmatched: 9. CDR3 length: 14 residues. Germline-derived CDR1 and CDR2 are MNHEY and SMNVEV (reference sequence). CDR3 loop: CASKGQGDLYEQYF. In DNA, the CDR3 is TGTGCCAGCAAGGGGCAGGGGGACCTCTACGAGCAGTACTTC.

V gene TRBV10-1 combines with J gene TRBJ2-2, with 8 bases aligning to TRBD2. The CDR3 covers 14 residues. Trimming cost V 3 bases and J 6 bases; bases outside gene matches: 3. Germline V gives CDR1 WNHNN, CDR2 SYGVQD (reference sequence). This CDR3 reads CASSEAGESGELFF. CDR3 nucleotide sequence: TGCGCCAGCAGTGAAGCGGGAGAATCCGGGGAGCTGTTTTTT.

V usage is TRBV4-1 and J usage is TRBJ1-2; D ambiguous. The germline V gene has CDR1 MGHRA and CDR2 YSYEKL. V dropped 1 base and J dropped 4 bases, with 13 bases sitting between them. The CDR3 runs to 15 residues. The chain's CDR3 is CASSQGRRMTYGYTF. The CDR3 DNA sequence: TGCGCCAGCAGCCAAGGTCGGCGGATGACCTATGGCTACACCTTC.

The V and J genes are TRBV6-1 and TRBJ1-1; 8 nucleotides match TRBD1. CDR1 is MNHNS and CDR2 is SASEGT in the germline V gene. With 5 bases clipped from V and 1 base from J, the junction kept 9 bases outside the gene matches. This CDR3 is built from 16 residues. The CDR3 sequence is CASSLSSTGANTEAFF. The DNA for the CDR3 is TGTGCCAGCAGTCTATCTTCGACAGGGGCGAACACTGAAGCTTTCTTT.

The genes are TRBV12-3 or TRBV12-4 and TRBJ2-2; D perhaps matches TRBD2 (6 bases). V was shortened by 7 bases and J by 2 bases, with 14 bases between the two germline ends. The CDR3 consists of 15 residues. The DNA for the CDR3 is TGTGCCAGCAACGCGGACGGGGGAAACACCGGGGAGCTGTTTTTT. This sequence encodes CASNADGGNTGELFF.

This clonotype was picked up a small number of times. The chain employs TRBV7-2 and TRBJ2-1, with 11 bases fitting TRBD2. The CDR3 covers 13 residues. Germline V gives CDR1 SGHTA, CDR2 FQGNSA. The V gene end was trimmed by 4 bases and the J gene end by 7 bases; junction bases not matched to a gene: 0. CDR3 sequence reads: CASSWTSGNEQFF. The CDR3 DNA sequence: TGTGCCAGCAGCTGGACTAGCGGGAATGAGCAGTTCTTC.

The chain employs TRBV4-2 and TRBJ2-1; a weak D match, TRBD2 (5 bases). Trimming left V 4 bases short and J 7 bases short, with 20 bases between. The length of the CDR3 is 16 residues. Germline lookup yields CDR1 LGHNA and CDR2 YNFKEQ. The CDR3 is CASSPDGSSPVNEQFF. The CDR3 DNA follows: TGTGCCAGCAGCCCTGATGGGAGTAGCCCAGTGAATGAGCAGTTCTTC.